A single sample gave rise to the 10 T cell receptor beta chains below, sequenced in a study of human T cells and chemical hapten exposure. Time point described: patch test 2, 6 weeks after DPC sensitization. Treatment specified: therapeutic diphenylcyclopropenone sensitization with weekly scalp DPC. TCRdb fed the RACE reads into MiXCR, producing one record per CDR3 protein. This sample has 73,000 or so distinct CDR3 sequences, with roughly 8.5% found just once. The sample consisted of whole blood, taken in connection with sensitization to the hapten diphenylcyclopropenone (DPC). Receptor source: a woman between 50 and 59 years old with alopecia areata. Some clones in this sample may be carry-over from other donors' samples.

This clonotype was observed at least ten times. The chain employs TRBV5-1 and TRBJ2-3; D is undetermined. The V and J ends lost 3 bases and 2 bases respectively, with 10 bases between them. The CDR3 length is 14 residues. Germline V CDR1 and CDR2: SGHRS, YFSETQ. The CDR3 region is CASSSIVNTDTQYF. The CDR3 nucleotides read TGCGCCAGCAGCTCCATCGTCAACACAGATACGCAGTATTTT.

This clonotype has only a few counts. V and J are TRBV7-2 and TRBJ2-3; TRBD2 aligns across 7 bases. CDR1 is SGHTA, CDR2 FQGNSA, per germline. There are 17 residues in the CDR3. J was trimmed by 0 bases and V by 5 bases; bases with no gene match: 11. CDR3 region: CASSLHNSGPSTDTQYF. CDR3 DNA sequence: TGTGCCAGCAGCCTACATAATAGCGGGCCTAGCACAGATACGCAGTATTTT.

This clonotype was seen many times. This chain connects TRBV6-5 to TRBJ1-1; a possible D gene is TRBD1 (5 bases). The V gene lost 7 bases and the J gene lost 5 bases, with 17 bases spanning the gap. This CDR3 is built from 14 residues. Germline values: CDR1 MNHEY, CDR2 SVGAGI. The CDR3 DNA sequence: TGTGCCAGCACCCCCCCAGGCAGGGAGACTGAAGCTTTCTTT. This codes for CASTPPGRETEAFF.

This chain connects TRBV12-3 or TRBV12-4 to TRBJ1-1, with unresolved D. V was trimmed by 7 bases and J by 0 bases, leaving 12 bases between them. The CDR3 has 14 amino acids. CDR3 protein: CASTLVGLNTEAFF. The CDR3 nucleotides are TGTGCCAGCACCCTAGTGGGTCTGAACACTGAAGCTTTCTTT.

This clonotype appeared a few times. The gene calls are TRBV29-1 and TRBJ2-1, with no clear D. The CDR3 sequence is 12 residues long. Trimming took off 7 bases at V and 2 bases at J, with 9 bases between the two ends. CDR1 is SQVTM, CDR2 ANQGSEA, per germline. CDR3 region: CSGLTTYNEQFF. The CDR3 DNA reads as TGCAGCGGACTGACAACCTACAATGAGCAGTTCTTC.

This clonotype occurred many times. The rearrangement uses TRBV12-3 or TRBV12-4 and TRBJ1-5; maybe TRBD1 (6 bases). The CDR3 spans 14 residues. Trimming took 5 bases from V and 4 from J, leaving 12 bases between them. CDR3 loop: CASSRTGSNQPQHF. The CDR3 DNA sequence: TGTGCCAGCAGTCGAACAGGGTCTAATCAGCCCCAGCATTTT.

This clonotype was seen at least ten times. The chain combines TRBV25-1 with TRBJ1-2; D is possibly TRBD1 (5 bases). This CDR3 region has 13 residues. Germline V gives CDR1 MGHDK, CDR2 SYGVNS. V was clipped by 4 bases and J by 4 bases, with 10 bases between them. For the CDR3, the DNA is TGTGCCAGCAGTGCGGGGGTCGGCTATGGCTACACCTTC. Its translation: CASSAGVGYGYTF.

The table lists this clonotype with a few counts. The gene calls are TRBV3-1 and TRBJ2-2; the D is unclear. Germline V lookup: CDR1 LGHDT, CDR2 YNNKEL (reference sequence). The CDR3 covers 13 residues. V lost 3 bases and J lost 5, with 7 bases in between. The CDR3 reads CASSHKETGELFF. The DNA of the CDR3 is TGTGCCAGCAGCCACAAGGAGACCGGGGAGCTGTTTTTT.

The sample holds one count of this clonotype. V usage is TRBV7-2 and J usage is TRBJ2-7; 8 nucleotides match TRBD1. This CDR3 contains 13 residues. J lost 6 bases, V lost 6 bases, and 7 bases had no gene match. Germline lookup yields CDR1 SGHTA and CDR2 FQGNSA. CDR3 in DNA: TGTGCCAGCAGTCAGGGGGCGGTACTCGAGCAGTACTTC. Translation: CASSQGAVLEQYF.

This clonotype was detected a few times. The rearrangement uses TRBV5-6 and TRBJ2-3, with D uncertain. Trimming removed 0 bases at V and 6 bases at J, with 14 bases between. This CDR3 has 15 amino acids. Germline V CDR1 and CDR2: SGHDT, YYEEEE. DNA of the CDR3: TGTGCCAGCAGCTTGGGTAGGCCTTCGGGTGATACGCAGTATTTT. Amino acid sequence: CASSLGRPSGDTQYF.